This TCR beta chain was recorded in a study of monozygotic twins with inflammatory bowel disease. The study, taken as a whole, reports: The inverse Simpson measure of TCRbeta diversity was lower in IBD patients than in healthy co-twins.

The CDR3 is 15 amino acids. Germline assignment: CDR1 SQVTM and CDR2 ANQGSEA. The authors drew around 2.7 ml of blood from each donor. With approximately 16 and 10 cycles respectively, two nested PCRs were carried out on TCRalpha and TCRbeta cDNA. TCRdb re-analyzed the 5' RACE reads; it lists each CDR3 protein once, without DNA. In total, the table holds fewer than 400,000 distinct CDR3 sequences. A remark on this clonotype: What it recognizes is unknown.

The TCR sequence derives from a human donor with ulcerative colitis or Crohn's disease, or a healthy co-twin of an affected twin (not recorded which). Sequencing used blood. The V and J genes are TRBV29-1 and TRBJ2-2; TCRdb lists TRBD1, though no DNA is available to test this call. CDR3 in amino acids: CSVQNRDTLTGELFF.